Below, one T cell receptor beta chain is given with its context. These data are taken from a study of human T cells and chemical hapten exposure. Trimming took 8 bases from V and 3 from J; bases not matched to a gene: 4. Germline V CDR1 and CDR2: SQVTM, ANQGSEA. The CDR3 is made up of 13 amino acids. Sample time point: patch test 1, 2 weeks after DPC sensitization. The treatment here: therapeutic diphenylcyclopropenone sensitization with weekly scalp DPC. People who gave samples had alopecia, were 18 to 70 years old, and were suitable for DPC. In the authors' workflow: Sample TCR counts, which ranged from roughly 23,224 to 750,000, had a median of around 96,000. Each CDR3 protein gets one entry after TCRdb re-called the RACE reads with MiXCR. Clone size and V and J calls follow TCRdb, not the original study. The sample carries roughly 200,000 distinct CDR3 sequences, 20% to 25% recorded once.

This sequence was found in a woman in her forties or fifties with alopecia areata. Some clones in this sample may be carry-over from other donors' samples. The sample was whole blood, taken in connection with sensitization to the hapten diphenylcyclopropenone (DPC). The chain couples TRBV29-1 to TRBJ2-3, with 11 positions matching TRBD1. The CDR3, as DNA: TGCAGCATCCGGGACAGGGGGACAGATACGCAGTATTTT. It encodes CSIRDRGTDTQYF.